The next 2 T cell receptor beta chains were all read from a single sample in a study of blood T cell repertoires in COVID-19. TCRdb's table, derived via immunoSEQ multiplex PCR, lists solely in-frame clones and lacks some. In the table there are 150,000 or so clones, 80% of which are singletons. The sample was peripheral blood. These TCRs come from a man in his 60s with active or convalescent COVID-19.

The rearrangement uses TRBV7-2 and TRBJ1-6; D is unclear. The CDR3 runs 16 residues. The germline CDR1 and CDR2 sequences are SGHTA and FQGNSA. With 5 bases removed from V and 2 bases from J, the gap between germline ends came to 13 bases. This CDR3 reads CASSPRVATYNSPLHF. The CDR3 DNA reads TGTGCCAGCAGCCCCCGTGTAGCGACCTATAATTCACCCCTCCACTTT.

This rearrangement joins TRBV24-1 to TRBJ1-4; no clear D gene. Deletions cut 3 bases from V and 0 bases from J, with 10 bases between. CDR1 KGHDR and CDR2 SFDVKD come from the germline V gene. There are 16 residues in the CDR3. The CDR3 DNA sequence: TGTGCCACCAGTGATCCTCGGGTTGCAACTAATGAAAAACTGTTTTTT. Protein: CATSDPRVATNEKLFF.